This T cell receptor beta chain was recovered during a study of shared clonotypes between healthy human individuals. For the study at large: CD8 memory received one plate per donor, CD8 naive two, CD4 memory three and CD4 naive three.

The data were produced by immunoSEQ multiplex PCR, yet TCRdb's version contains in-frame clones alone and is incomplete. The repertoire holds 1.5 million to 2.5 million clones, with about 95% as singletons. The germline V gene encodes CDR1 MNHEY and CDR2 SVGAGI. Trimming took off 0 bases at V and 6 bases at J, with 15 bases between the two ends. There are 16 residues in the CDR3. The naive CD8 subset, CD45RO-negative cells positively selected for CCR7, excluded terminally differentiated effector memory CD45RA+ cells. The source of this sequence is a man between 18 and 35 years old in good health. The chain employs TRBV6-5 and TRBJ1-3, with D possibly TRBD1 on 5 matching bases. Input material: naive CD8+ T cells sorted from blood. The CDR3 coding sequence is TGTGCCAGCAGTTACTCGGTGACGGCGGGGGAAAACACCATATATTTT. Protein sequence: CASSYSVTAGENTIYF.